This T cell receptor beta chain was captured by sequencing in a study of blood T cell repertoires in COVID-19. V was shortened by 1 base and J by 0 bases, with 14 bases between the two germline ends. The CDR3 has 17 residues. Germline V gene sequence: CDR1 SGHRS, CDR2 YFSETQ. TCRdb's copy holds only in-frame clones and misses some; the assay was immunoSEQ multiplex PCR. This table holds about 260,000 clones, approximately 88% found once. V usage is TRBV5-1 and J usage is TRBJ2-1; the D is unclear. Sequencing was carried out using PBMCs or T cells enriched from blood (not recorded which). This TCR came from a woman aged 40 to 49 with acute COVID-19. CDR3 sequence: CASSLKETLVSYNEQFF. Written as DNA, the CDR3 is TGCGCCAGCAGCTTGAAGGAGACCCTCGTCTCCTACAATGAGCAGTTCTTC.